These 10 T cell receptor beta chains share one sample of origin, sequenced in a study of cytomegalovirus exposure and HLA in healthy donors. PCR used 60 Vbeta primers and 13 Jbeta primers. Data came from immunoSEQ multiplex PCR; TCRdb stores just in-frame clones and leaves some out. The repertoire holds about 100,000 clones, about four fifths seen once, with less than 9.5% in the top ten. The source material was PBMCs. The receptors come from a man aged 25 to 40 in good health and CMV-seronegative.

The gene calls are TRBV19 and TRBJ2-7, with 10 bases identical to TRBD1. V was clipped by 5 bases and J by 2 bases; unmatched bases: 6. CDR1 LNHDA and CDR2 SQIVND come from the germline V gene (reference sequence). The CDR3 runs to 15 residues. CDR3 in amino acids: CASSFDGTGAYEQYF. CDR3 bases: TGTGCCAGTAGTTTCGACGGGACAGGGGCCTACGAGCAGTACTTC.

A few counts support this clone. The chain couples TRBV11-2 to TRBJ1-2; D perhaps matches TRBD1 (6 bases). V lost 6 bases and J 4 bases, leaving 18 bases between the germline ends. CDR1 and CDR2 from the germline V gene are SGHAT and FQNNGV. The CDR3 runs to 15 residues. CDR3 region: CASSPGSTRGYGYTF. CDR3 in DNA: TGTGCCAGCAGTCCTGGATCTACCAGGGGCTATGGCTACACCTTC.

This rearrangement joins TRBV27 to TRBJ2-1; 13 nucleotides match TRBD2. The germline gives CDR1 MNHEY, CDR2 SMNVEV (reference sequence). V shed 5 bases, J shed 9 bases, and the junction held 7 bases outside the gene matches. The CDR3 is made up of 15 amino acids. The CDR3 coding sequence is TGTGCCAGCAGTACCACTAGCGGGAGGGCTCGTGAGCAGTTCTTC. Protein: CASSTTSGRAREQFF.

This clone is a singleton in its sample. V and J are TRBV2 and TRBJ1-1; 12 bases are shared with TRBD1. V lost 5 bases to trimming and J lost 0 bases; unmatched junction nucleotides: 4. The CDR3 loop spans 16 amino acids. Germline values: CDR1 SNHLY, CDR2 FYNNEI. In nucleotides, the CDR3 is TGTGCCAGCAGTTCCGGGACAGGGGGCGTGAACACTGAAGCTTTCTTT. This sequence encodes CASSSGTGGVNTEAFF.

The chain carries TRBV15 and TRBJ1-4; D is uncertain. Deletions cut 0 bases from V and 0 bases from J, with 5 bases between. This CDR3 is 15 amino acids long. Germline V gene lookup returns CDR1 LNHNV and CDR2 YYDKDF (reference sequence). CDR3 sequence (DNA): TGTGCCACCAGCAGAGATTTAGCAACTAATGAAAAACTGTTTTTT. This encodes CATSRDLATNEKLFF.

V gene TRBV7-6 combines with J gene TRBJ1-2, with unresolved D. The germline V and J ends were trimmed by 3 bases and 4 bases, with 12 bases remaining between them. The V gene's germline CDR1 is SGHVS and CDR2 FNYEAQ. The CDR3 consists of 14 residues. The CDR3 sequence: CASSFAERGYGYTF. CDR3 in DNA: TGTGCCAGCAGCTTCGCCGAGCGGGGCTATGGCTACACCTTC.

The gene calls are TRBV10-3 and TRBJ2-5, with D possibly TRBD2 on 5 matching bases. CDR1 and CDR2 (germline): ENHRY, SYGVKD. The CDR3 covers 15 residues. Deletions cut 0 bases from V and 2 bases from J, with 10 bases between. The CDR3 here is CAISESKRVQETQYF. The CDR3 DNA is TGTGCCATCAGTGAGTCGAAGAGGGTACAAGAGACCCAGTACTTC.

The chain combines TRBV11-2 with TRBJ2-6; D is perhaps TRBD2 (6 bases). Trimming cost V 5 bases and J 5 bases, with 16 bases left between them. The CDR3 consists of 16 residues. The germline gives CDR1 SGHAT, CDR2 FQNNGV. The CDR3 spells CASSPQAGYRANVLTF. CDR3 DNA: TGTGCCAGCAGCCCCCAAGCGGGCTATAGGGCCAACGTCCTGACTTTC.

This chain joins TRBV19 and TRBJ2-1; 9 nucleotides agree with TRBD2. Germline values: CDR1 LNHDA, CDR2 SQIVND (reference sequence). The CDR3 is 17 amino acids. The V gene end was trimmed by 5 bases and the J gene end by 0 bases; junction bases not matched to a gene: 8. CDR3 nucleotide sequence: TGTGCCAGTAGTTCATACCTAGCGGGGAGCTCCTACAATGAGCAGTTCTTC. Translation: CASSSYLAGSSYNEQFF. Together with reference TRBV19 and TRBJ2-1, the CDR3 gives the full variable domain: DGGITQSPKYLFRKEGQNVTLSCEQNLNHDAMYWYRQDPGQGLRLIYYSQIVNDFQKGDIAEGYSVSREKKESFPLTVTSAQKNPTAFYLCASSSYLAGSSYNEQFFGPGTRLTVL.

V usage is TRBV6-1 and J usage is TRBJ2-3, with a tentative D call TRBD1 (5 bases). The germline CDR1 and CDR2 sequences are MNHNS and SASEGT. The V and J ends lost 2 bases and 2 bases respectively, with 11 bases between them. This CDR3 is built from 15 residues. The CDR3 protein is CASSETGQITDTQYF. The CDR3 region has the DNA TGTGCCAGCAGTGAAACTGGACAAATCACAGATACGCAGTATTTT.